This T cell receptor beta chain was found in a study of cytomegalovirus exposure and HLA in healthy donors (dated by TCRdb to 2015 to 2018). About the investigation overall: In an earlier analysis of 587 of the donors, 276 Gb of sequence data and roughly 100 million unique TCR beta sequences from about 190 million T cells were reported. The number of donors typed differed by locus, with roughly 620-630 for A, B, C, DRB1 and DQB1, 522 for DQA1, about 610 for DPA1, and roughly 450 for DPB1. The aim of the study was to test whether cataloging public T cell receptors could identify signatures of past pathogen exposure. In an earlier analysis of around 540 of the donors, high-throughput TCR beta sequencing was used to judge whether each TCR beta V gene segment behaved as functional or pseudogenic. A handful of DR-DQ haplotypes were handled as single units for association and clustering because linkage in the cohort was strong. The study combined high-throughput TCR immunosequencing, statistical association of individual TCRs with disease status, and machine learning to predict cytomegalovirus infection status. The genetic ancestry cluster associated with self-reported Caucasian donors included around 76% of the roughly 400 genotyped donors. Every discovery cohort repertoire had been produced on one sequencing platform. The later analysis used no new phenotypic data to find candidate immune exposures, relying instead on TCR beta sequences and their occurrence across donors. A later analysis re-analyzed previously published TCR beta repertoires from 666 donors and added high-resolution HLA genotyping to study TCR occurrence patterns. Donor age, sex, ethnicity and CMV serostatus were compiled alongside the repertoire data. A separate validation cohort of about 110 different subjects was used in addition to the approximately 700-subject first cohort. Both class I and class II loci were covered by HLA typing, at four-digit resolution. The study profiled the T cell repertoires of about 640 subjects by immunosequencing and related them to cytomegalovirus serostatus. An early release that covered about 600 HLA-typed donors contained approximately 290 gigabases of sequencing data and tens of millions of unique TCR sequences. Among 350 to 400 genotyped donors of the cohort, an average of about 240,000 unique TCR beta nucleotide sequences were sequenced per donor, roughly 18% of them non-productive. A later genetic analysis took genome-wide SNP genotypes for about 55% of the 666 donors and used that subset as a discovery cohort.

Turning to this clone: Its specific antigen is unknown.

The cohort comprised around 690 healthy bone marrow donors. Cohort members were all nominally healthy when sampled, although unrecorded immune exposures were likely present. The donor was CMV seropositive and belonged to the group of more than 250 seropositive cohort members. A peripheral blood sample was collected from each donor, and TCR beta sequencing was performed on peripheral blood mononuclear cells. The Qiagen DNeasy Blood Extraction Kit was used to extract genomic DNA from the blood cell samples. The library was generated by the immunoSEQ multiplex PCR assay. The multiplex PCR relied on a mix of 60 forward primers for TCR Vbeta segments and 13 reverse primers for TCR Jbeta segments. A multiplex PCR assay on genomic DNA amplified the CDR3 region of rearranged TCR beta genes. Amplified TCR beta libraries were sequenced as 87-base-pair reads on the Illumina HiSeq System. The original pipeline was this. A later analysis counted about 80 million unique TCR beta chains across the approximately 700 repertoires, and 9.5 million to 11 million of these chains were shared by at least two donors. Raw reads were error-corrected and collapsed into unique sequences with a nearest-neighbor algorithm that merged closely related sequences to remove PCR and sequencing errors. V, D and J gene segments were assigned by aligning CDR3 sequences to IMGT reference sequences. Each retained sequence needed at least a six-nucleotide match to both a V gene segment and a J gene segment. Rearrangements were called productive when the CDR3 lacked stop codons and stayed in frame with V and J; all others were non-productive. CDR3 was defined by IMGT convention, running from the second conserved V-encoded cysteine to the conserved J-encoded phenylalanine. The earlier analysis of about 500 of the donors excluded sequences that lacked an unambiguous match to a single V gene segment. In an earlier analysis of 500 to 750 of the donors, V segments were called functional above 56.7% productive rearrangements and were called segregating when the between-donor standard deviation exceeded 5%. A statistical classification framework was built to diagnose cytomegalovirus status from the catalog of TCR beta chain sequences. A later analysis assigned V and J genes by comparing TCR nucleotide sequences with IMGT/GENE-DB human TR gene sequences. A later analysis assigned CDR3 sequences and most-parsimonious VDJ recombination scenarios with the TCRdist pipeline. In a later analysis, each TCR beta chain was defined by its CDR3 amino acid sequence together with its V-gene family, and reads lacking a unique V-gene family were excluded. To address suspected cross-contamination and a sequencing artifact, a later analysis removed several hundred highly shared, low-generation-probability nucleotide sequences. A later analysis calculated a clonal expansion index for each public chain from normalized within-repertoire ranks of inferred template counts. Generation probabilities in a later analysis came from a VDJ recombination model fitted to out-of-frame rearrangements, and those results were checked against IGoR. In a later analysis, TCR-TCR, TCR-HLA and TCR-CMV co-occurrence was scored with hypergeometric tests, and a repertoire-size bias correction was applied to TCR pairs. A later analysis estimated false discovery rates by permuting HLA or CMV assignments 20 times. In a later analysis, co-occurring TCRs were grouped with DBSCAN, and TCRdist sequence similarity was added when clustering was performed within HLA-allele-positive subsets. Repertoires with fewer than 30,000 or more than 120,000 public chains, plus five repertoires with anomalous nucleotide sharing, were excluded from co-occurrence clustering. As stored in TCRdb, this immuneACCESS dataset retains in-frame rearrangements with V and J assigned. A fraction of the clones does not appear; measured against another copy, unresolved V genes explain less than half of the discrepancy, and the remainder lacks a known reason. That table is the source of V, J and clone size, and D and trimming were worked out from the DNA. Per the sample table, the count is more than 40,000 clones. 25% to 30% of the sample is held by the ten biggest clonotypes.

Overall study outcomes, separate from this receptor: In an earlier analysis of several hundred of the donors, most TCR beta V segments were observed in productive rearrangements about 90% or about 30% of the time, broadly matching IMGT annotations. Assigning TCR associations to individual alleles was difficult when HLA alleles, especially DR and DQ, strongly co-occurred. Most CMV-associated TCR beta chains appeared to be HLA-restricted in a later analysis, and the HLA associations seemed to be driven largely by CMV exposure. Presence/absence analyses assumed roughly uniform sequencing depth across donors, an assumption that may not hold. CMV serostatus was the only immune exposure information available for the cohort. Cytomegalovirus status was reported to be diagnosed by the classifier with high specificity and sensitivity in both the original and validation cohorts. The sequencing pipeline was judged likely to have produced a cluster of highly shared sequence variants as a technical artifact. Because HLA typing was missing for some donors at each locus, association tests included only the typed subset. Across donors, most TCR sequences were observed very rarely, whereas some public TCRs were present in many individuals. A later analysis reported that several top co-occurrence clusters appeared linked to parvovirus B19, influenza, CMV and Epstein-Barr virus. V-gene and J-gene trimming of TCR beta chains was associated with a missense DCLRE1C variant in a later genetic analysis, and the association was replicated in an independent cohort. In a later analysis, HLA-associated TCR beta chains showed more clonal expansion and lower generation probabilities than non-associated chains that were equally common. In a later analysis, 16,951 TCR beta sequences were associated with specific HLA alleles at a false discovery rate of 0.05. Correlated functional status among segregating V segments might reflect linkage disequilibrium, but an unknown experimental factor could not be ruled out. A further reported finding was that TCR beta sequences accurately predicted the HLA-A and HLA-B alleles for most subjects in the first cohort. According to the authors, the approach could potentially be generalized to other disease states and immunological phenotypes. Because counts were too low, about 15 rarely observed V segments, including chromosome 9 orphons, were left out of the earlier analysis of a few hundred of the donors. Compared with the roughly 670-donor mean, donors in an Asian-associated ancestry cluster had fewer N-insertions in productive TCRs, according to a later genetic analysis. A few of the identified cytomegalovirus-associated TCR beta chains were confirmed in vitro to be specific for cytomegalovirus antigens. The study listed 164 TCR beta chains as associated with cytomegalovirus. In a later analysis, TCR association rates were found to vary across HLA loci, with the most associated TCRs seen for DRB1 alleles and the fewest for HLA-C alleles. This cohort had only TCR beta chains sequenced, and the lack of alpha or paired-chain data limited which features could be detected.

The sample comprised PBMCs. The TCR was taken from a man aged 35-49 years in good health and CMV-seropositive.

The DNA reads TGTGCCAGTAGTCCGGACAGATATAATGAAAAACTGTTTTTT. Translated, this gives CASSPDRYNEKLFF. The chain is encoded by TRBV19 joined to TRBJ1-4; the D segment could be TRBD1, given 6 matching bases. Taken from the germline V gene (reference sequence), the CDR1 and CDR2 loops are LNHDA and SQIVND. Reading from cysteine to phenylalanine, the CDR3 counts 14 amino acids. Left in the record is the CDR3 DNA by itself, 42 bases read in frame from the first base. V is pared back by 5 bases and J by 4 bases, with 11 bases lying between the germline termini.